The present entry profiles one T cell receptor (beta chain) with its context. These data come from a study of blood T cell repertoires in COVID-19. Turning to the study itself: COVID-19 samples collected from the United States, Italy and Spain covered acute and convalescent phases. Nucleic acid was either cDNA or gDNA, and it came from T cells, B-cell-depleted T cells, or PBMCs.

This CDR3 spans 15 amino acids. Germline V gives CDR1 SNHLY, CDR2 FYNNEI. The V segment lost 2 bases and the J segment 9 bases; nucleotides outside the gene matches: 6. How the authors handled the data: It was from reference gene primer amplification that nucleated cell counts were estimated. Sequencing was performed with immunoSEQ multiplex PCR; in TCRdb, only in-frame clones are kept and a portion is missing. Clonal size and the V and J genes are those of that table, whereas D and trimming came from the DNA. Among hundreds of thousands of clones listed, roughly 84% were seen once. The chain employs TRBV2 and TRBJ2-1; 11 positions match TRBD2. The sequence was obtained from a man between 35 and 55 years old with acute or convalescent COVID-19. Specimen: peripheral blood. The DNA for the CDR3 is TGTGCCAGCAGTGAAATGGGACTAGCGGTTAGTGAGCAGTTCTTC. This codes for CASSEMGLAVSEQFF.